This T cell receptor beta chain was captured in a study of blood T cell repertoires in COVID-19. Study context: The study drew acute and convalescent COVID-19 samples from the United States, Italy and Spain. PBMCs, B-cell-depleted T cells, or T cells provided the cDNA or gDNA that made up the material.

Germline CDR1 is SGHNT and CDR2 is YENEEA. V was shortened by 1 base and J by 1 base, with 8 bases between the two germline ends. This CDR3 spans 15 amino acids. How the authors handled the data: From reference gene primer amplification, estimates of nucleated cell counts were derived. Assay used: immunoSEQ multiplex PCR; TCRdb lists only in-frame clones, some missing. The DNA was the basis for D and trimming; V, J and clone size are from that table. The sample lists more than 95,000 clones, more than 85% occurring once. Sample: peripheral blood. This receptor was taken from a middle-aged man with COVID-19, enrolled during active disease. The chain joins TRBV11-3 to TRBJ1-5; D unclear. CDR3 in DNA: TGTGCCAGCAGCTTAGTAGCGGACAGCAATCAGCCCCAGCATTTT. Translation gives CASSLVADSNQPQHF.